This is a list of T cell receptor beta chains from one sample in a study of blood T cell repertoires in COVID-19. TCRdb's table, derived via immunoSEQ multiplex PCR, lists solely in-frame clones and lacks some. The table shows under 65,000 clones, with 81% occurring only once. The sequencing sample was made of peripheral blood. These receptors came from a man between 60 and 70 years old with COVID-19, enrolled during active disease. CDR3s include the opening cysteine and the closing phenylalanine or tryptophan. Each record gives: J gene, V gene, D gene, clone size, CDR3 protein, CDR3 DNA. D genes are given only for firm matches. A row's size may be missing; if present it is once, few, many or a size class.

J: TRBJ1-5; V: TRBV2; D: TRBD1; size: -; CDR3: CASSTQGASQPQHF; DNA: TGTGCCAGCAGTACGCAGGGGGCGTCTCAGCCCCAGCATTTT
J: TRBJ2-7; V: TRBV6-5; D: TRBD1; size: few; CDR3: CAVWDRAHEQYF; DNA: TGTGCCGTATGGGACAGGGCCCACGAGCAGTACTTC
J: TRBJ2-3; V: TRBV19; D: -; size: -; CDR3: CASSAPGESRDTQYF; DNA: TGTGCCAGTAGTGCCCCGGGGGAGTCGAGAGATACGCAGTATTTT
J: TRBJ2-5; V: TRBV9; D: TRBD1; size: -; CDR3: CASSVPETGQETQYF; DNA: TGTGCCAGCAGCGTACCCGAGACAGGGCAAGAGACCCAGTACTTC
J: TRBJ1-6; V: TRBV10-3; D: -; size: -; CDR3: CAISENLRGYNSPLHF; DNA: TGTGCCATCAGTGAGAATCTCCGGGGGTATAATTCACCCCTCCACTTT
J: TRBJ2-5; V: TRBV7-3; D: TRBD1; size: -; CDR3: CASSQGTGQETQYF; DNA: TGTGCCAGCAGCCAAGGGACAGGTCAAGAGACCCAGTACTTC
J: TRBJ1-4; V: TRBV6-2/TRBV6-3; D: -; size: -; CDR3: CASSYWGLYEKLFF; DNA: TGTGCCAGCAGTTACTGGGGCCTCTATGAAAAACTGTTTTTT
J: TRBJ2-1; V: TRBV9; D: -; size: once; CDR3: CASSAREVHNEQFF; DNA: TGTGCCAGCAGCGCCAGGGAAGTCCACAATGAGCAGTTCTTC
J: TRBJ1-2; V: TRBV7-8; D: TRBD1; size: -; CDR3: CASSFFGTGDMRAGYTF; DNA: TGTGCCAGCAGCTTCTTCGGGACAGGGGATATGAGAGCTGGCTACACCTTC
J: TRBJ2-3; V: TRBV4-3; D: TRBD2; size: -; CDR3: CASSQLAGVDGDTQYF; DNA: TGCGCCAGCAGCCAACTAGCGGGAGTGGATGGAGATACGCAGTATTTT
J: TRBJ2-7; V: TRBV4-1; D: -; size: -; CDR3: CASSQVGAGHEQYF; DNA: TGCGCCAGCAGCCAAGTGGGGGCGGGCCACGAGCAGTACTTC
J: TRBJ2-2; V: TRBV5-4; D: -; size: -; CDR3: CASSPDPRGTGELFF; DNA: TGTGCCAGCAGCCCCGACCCTAGAGGGACCGGGGAGCTGTTTTTT
J: TRBJ2-3; V: TRBV19; D: TRBD2; size: few; CDR3: CASTPGRLAGGEDTQYF; DNA: TGTGCCAGTACCCCGGGAAGGCTAGCGGGAGGAGAAGATACGCAGTATTTT
J: TRBJ1-1; V: TRBV5-1; D: TRBD1; size: -; CDR3: CASSTGQGVGTEAFF; DNA: TGCGCCAGCAGCACGGGACAGGGGGTCGGCACTGAAGCTTTCTTT
J: TRBJ1-1; V: TRBV6-4; D: -; size: -; CDR3: CASSAGVGSGTEAFF; DNA: TGTGCCAGCAGTGCCGGGGTGGGGTCGGGCACTGAAGCTTTCTTT
J: TRBJ2-5; V: TRBV6-5; D: -; size: -; CDR3: CASTYRVGETQYF; DNA: TGTGCCAGCACCTACAGGGTCGGGGAGACCCAGTACTTC
J: TRBJ1-1; V: TRBV5-4; D: -; size: -; CDR3: CASSSNPGNAEAFF; DNA: TGTGCCAGCAGCTCTAACCCAGGGAACGCTGAAGCTTTCTTT
J: TRBJ2-1; V: TRBV19; D: TRBD1; size: -; CDR3: CATQPDRASYNEQFF; DNA: TGTGCCACCCAGCCCGACAGGGCCTCCTACAATGAGCAGTTCTTC
J: TRBJ2-2; V: TRBV7-3; D: -; size: -; CDR3: CASSHRNTGELFF; DNA: TGTGCCAGCAGCCACAGGAACACCGGGGAGCTGTTTTTT
J: TRBJ1-2; V: TRBV18; D: -; size: -; CDR3: CASSPTDMRGYTF; DNA: TGTGCCAGCTCACCAACGGATATGCGGGGCTACACCTTC
J: TRBJ1-5; V: TRBV19; D: TRBD1; size: -; CDR3: CASTPSKDRARQPQHF; DNA: TGTGCCAGTACTCCCTCTAAGGACAGGGCAAGGCAGCCCCAGCATTTT
J: TRBJ2-5; V: TRBV7-3; D: -; size: -; CDR3: CASSPTQGSGETQYF; DNA: TGTGCCAGCAGCCCCACCCAGGGTTCGGGAGAGACCCAGTACTTC
J: TRBJ2-7; V: TRBV9; D: -; size: -; CDR3: CASSVEPGGPRYEQYF; DNA: TGTGCCAGCAGCGTAGAACCGGGGGGCCCACGCTACGAGCAGTACTTC
J: TRBJ1-4; V: TRBV6-1; D: -; size: -; CDR3: CASSDTGMREKLFF; DNA: TGTGCCAGCAGTGACACAGGGATGCGCGAAAAACTGTTTTTT
J: TRBJ1-3; V: TRBV19; D: -; size: few; CDR3: CASRTVSGNTIYF; DNA: TGTGCCAGTAGGACAGTCTCTGGAAACACCATATATTTT
J: TRBJ2-5; V: TRBV30; D: -; size: few; CDR3: CAWSRRGGETQYF; DNA: TGTGCCTGGAGTCGCAGGGGTGGGGAGACCCAGTACTTC
J: TRBJ2-7; V: TRBV5-5; D: -; size: -; CDR3: CASRTAGTYEQYF; DNA: TGTGCCAGCCGAACGGCAGGAACCTACGAGCAGTACTTC
J: TRBJ2-3; V: TRBV7-2; D: -; size: -; CDR3: CASSRTTQRSTDTQYF; DNA: TGTGCCAGCAGCCGGACTACGCAACGTAGCACAGATACGCAGTATTTT
J: TRBJ2-7; V: TRBV6-5; D: TRBD2; size: -; CDR3: CASSRYGGGPYEQYF; DNA: TGTGCCAGCAGTCGGTACGGGGGGGGGCCCTACGAGCAGTACTTC
J: TRBJ1-5; V: TRBV7-5; D: -; size: once; CDR3: CARSLAPSAGCNQPQHF; DNA: TGTGCCAGAAGCTTAGCCCCAAGCGCGGGTTGCAATCAGCCCCAGCATTTT
J: TRBJ1-2; V: TRBV3-1/TRBV3-2; D: TRBD1; size: once; CDR3: CASSQLGQGKENGYTF; DNA: TGTGCCAGCAGCCAACTGGGACAGGGCAAGGAAAATGGCTACACCTTC
J: TRBJ1-1; V: TRBV19; D: TRBD1; size: -; CDR3: CASSITGVDTEAFF; DNA: TGTGCCAGTAGTATTACAGGGGTTGACACTGAAGCTTTCTTT
J: TRBJ2-1; V: TRBV11-3; D: TRBD2; size: -; CDR3: CASSFILAGDKNEQFF; DNA: TGTGCCAGCAGCTTTATCCTAGCGGGAGATAAGAATGAGCAGTTCTTC
J: TRBJ1-5; V: TRBV9; D: -; size: -; CDR3: CASSGGGNNQPQHF; DNA: TGTGCCAGCAGCGGAGGGGGAAACAATCAGCCCCAGCATTTT
J: TRBJ2-1; V: TRBV10-2; D: TRBD2; size: few; CDR3: CASSESGTSWDEQFF; DNA: TGCGCCAGCAGTGAGTCCGGGACTAGCTGGGATGAGCAGTTCTTC
J: TRBJ1-2; V: TRBV5-1; D: TRBD1; size: -; CDR3: CASSRGTANYGYTF; DNA: TGCGCCAGCAGCCGCGGGACAGCTAACTATGGCTACACCTTC
J: TRBJ2-7; V: TRBV25-1; D: -; size: -; CDR3: CASRPDGQGGTYEQYF; DNA: TGTGCCAGCAGGCCCGATGGTCAGGGGGGCACCTACGAGCAGTACTTC
J: TRBJ1-6; V: TRBV18; D: -; size: -; CDR3: CASSTGIPRGGNNSPLHF; DNA: TGTGCCAGCTCGACCGGGATCCCAAGAGGGGGAAATAATTCACCCCTCCACTTT
J: TRBJ1-6; V: TRBV3-1/TRBV3-2; D: TRBD1; size: -; CDR3: CASSQSRRGQDSPLHF; DNA: TGTGCCAGCAGCCAAAGCCGCAGGGGGCAGGATTCACCCCTCCACTTT
J: TRBJ2-3; V: TRBV14; D: TRBD1; size: -; CDR3: CASSRQGHSTDTQYF; DNA: TGTGCCAGCAGCCGACAGGGTCATAGCACAGATACGCAGTATTTT
J: TRBJ1-1; V: TRBV5-4; D: -; size: -; CDR3: CASSSGSTGAEAFF; DNA: TGTGCCAGCAGCTCGGGGTCGACAGGAGCTGAAGCTTTCTTT
J: TRBJ1-1; V: TRBV19; D: -; size: -; CDR3: CATTGNLMNTEAFF; DNA: TGTGCCACCACAGGGAACCTCATGAACACTGAAGCTTTCTTT
J: TRBJ2-7; V: TRBV9; D: -; size: -; CDR3: CASSVDDNYEQYF; DNA: TGTGCCAGCAGCGTAGATGACAATTACGAGCAGTACTTC
J: TRBJ1-5; V: TRBV20-1; D: -; size: -; CDR3: CSASIGGTQPQHF; DNA: TGCAGTGCTAGTATTGGGGGCACTCAGCCCCAGCATTTT
J: TRBJ1-2; V: TRBV28; D: TRBD1; size: -; CDR3: CASSLGRRGPYGYTF; DNA: TGTGCCAGCAGTTTAGGTCGCAGGGGGCCCTATGGCTACACCTTC
J: TRBJ2-1; V: TRBV3-1/TRBV3-2; D: -; size: once; CDR3: CASSQAGAGNEQFF; DNA: TGTGCCAGCAGCCAAGCAGGGGCGGGCAATGAGCAGTTCTTC
J: TRBJ1-1; V: TRBV6-5; D: -; size: few; CDR3: CASSYDLREAFF; DNA: TGTGCCAGCAGTTACGACTTGCGTGAAGCTTTCTTT
J: TRBJ1-1; V: TRBV2; D: -; size: -; CDR3: CASSEYRSLNTEAFF; DNA: TGTGCCAGCAGTGAATACAGGAGCCTGAACACTGAAGCTTTCTTT
J: TRBJ2-1; V: TRBV9; D: TRBD2; size: -; CDR3: CASTASAGGTSYNEQFF; DNA: TGTGCCAGCACCGCCTCAGCCGGGGGGACCTCCTACAATGAGCAGTTCTTC
J: TRBJ1-1; V: TRBV7-8; D: -; size: -; CDR3: CASASDRNTEAFF; DNA: TGTGCCAGCGCGAGTGACAGAAACACTGAAGCTTTCTTT